This record looks at one T cell receptor beta chain sequence and its context. What this receptor recognizes is not known. Nothing much larger sits one base from this clone, and base qualities are not available. The entry originates in a study of CD8 T cells in Susac syndrome (dated by TCRdb to the late 2010s). Context from the whole study: Whether CD8+ T cell activation and differentiation in Susac syndrome was antigen driven was tested using repertoire sequencing.

Summary of the overall study and its limitations: The number of individuals in the TCR sequencing and HLA analysis was acknowledged as relatively small.

Via the germline V gene, CDR1 is SNHLY and CDR2 FYNNEI. Germline trimming amounts to 4 bases on V and 5 bases on J, with 4 as the count of junction bases outside the gene matches. CDR3 length: 13 amino acids, cysteine to phenylalanine. Only the CDR3 region is kept as DNA, spanning 39 bases read in frame from base 1. Peripheral blood CD8+ and CD4+ T cells from healthy donors, Susac syndrome patients and multiple sclerosis patients were profiled using high-throughput TCR beta sequencing. Healthy donors were age- and sex-matched controls. CD8+ TEMRA cells were enriched by FACS, while bulk CD8+ and CD4+ T cells were purified by magnetic negative isolation. Blood was drawn into EDTA tubes, processed within 24 hours, and PBMCs were isolated by density gradient centrifugation. PBMCs intended for TCR sequencing were frozen in liquid nitrogen and were later thawed in a 37 degrees C water bath. The sorted or isolated CD4+, CD8+ and CD8+ TEMRA cells reached a purity of at least 90%.

RNA was extracted using the RNeasy kit, and roughly 0.45 to 1 ug of the RNA was reverse transcribed with random hexamers. The immunoSEQ multiplex PCR assay, covering 54 Vbeta and 13 Jbeta segments, was used to amplify TCR beta CDR3 regions. To correct PCR amplification bias, a synthetic template baseline was used for both primer optimization and computational correction. The study's own analysis went as follows. Reads were annotated to V, D and J genes according to IMGT and were analyzed with immunoSEQ Analyzer, with only productive sequences retained. Clonality was calculated as one minus the Shannon entropy normalized by log2 of the number of productive unique sequences. For each patient and control, public and private clones were evaluated within the 100 most prevalent clones. Clones were defined as Susac-specific if absent from the healthy and MS cohorts, from roughly 1,100 published viral clones and from other ImmuneACCESS disease sequences. TCRdb trimmed the raw reads at Q25, called clones with MiXCR and kept productive beta chains. Rows matching on CDR3 protein sequence are summarized as one entry with the most common DNA and genes. TCRdb's processing, not the study's, gives the V and J calls here. Present in this sample are about 200,000 distinct CDR3 sequences, around 95% of which were seen just once. The top ten hold 0.08% to 0.11% of the sample.

The source is a human donor in good health. The rearranged segments are TRBV2 and TRBJ2-7, with 8 middle bases fitting TRBD1. Material for sequencing was CD4+ T cells from PBMCs. The DNA reads as follows: TGTGCCAGCAGTGGCGGACAGGGCGACGAGCAGTACTTC. The translation is CASSGGQGDEQYF.